This T cell receptor (beta chain) was observed in a study of molecular identifiers for immune sequencing clone quantification. This clonotype was counted at least ten times. CDR1 is GTSNPN, CDR2 SVGIG, per germline (reference sequence). Trimming left V 2 bases short and J 5 bases short, with 10 bases between. The CDR3 length is 12 residues. Making the bulk TCR libraries relied on previously described methods and listed TCR primers. TCRdb called the PCR reads again in MiXCR, with one record for every CDR3 protein. Found here are 300,000 to 400,000 distinct CDR3 sequences, roughly a quarter of them singletons; the top ten hold 0.7% to 0.95%.

The clonotype comes from a human donor in good health. Some libraries in this study had Jurkat cell RNA spiked in. Input material: naive CD8+ T cells from blood, with Jurkat cell RNA spiked in. Subset noted: FACS-sorted CD8+CD4-CCR7+CD45RA+ naive T cells. V gene TRBV30 combines with J gene TRBJ2-7; the D is unclear. The CDR3, as DNA: TGTGCCTGGAGTTGGGTGGGCCACGAGCAGTACTTC. This gives the protein CAWSWVGHEQYF.